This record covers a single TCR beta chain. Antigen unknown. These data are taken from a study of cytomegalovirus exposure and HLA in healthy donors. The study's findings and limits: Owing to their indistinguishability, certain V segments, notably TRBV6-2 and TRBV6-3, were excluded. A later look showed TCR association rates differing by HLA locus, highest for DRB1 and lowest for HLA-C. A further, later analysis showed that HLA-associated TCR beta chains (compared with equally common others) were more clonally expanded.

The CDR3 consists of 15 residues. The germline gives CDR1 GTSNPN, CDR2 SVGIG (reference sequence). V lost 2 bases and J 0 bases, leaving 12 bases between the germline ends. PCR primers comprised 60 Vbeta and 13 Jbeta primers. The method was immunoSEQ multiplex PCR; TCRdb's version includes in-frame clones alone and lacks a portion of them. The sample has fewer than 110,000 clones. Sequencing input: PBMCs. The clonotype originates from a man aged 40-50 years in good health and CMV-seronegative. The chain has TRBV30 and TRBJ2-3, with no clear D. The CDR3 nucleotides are TGTGCCTGGAGTAGATACTCTACTAGCACAGATACGCAGTATTTT. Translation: CAWSRYSTSTDTQYF.